A single sample is the source of the 11 T cell receptor beta chains below, sequenced in a study of T cells in Graves' hyperthyroidism and ophthalmopathy. Regions amplified from RNA transcripts were the TCR beta CDR3 regions. Researchers ran a first-round RT-PCR on the TCR CDR3 using the HTBI primer set. TCRdb reprocessed the multiplex PCR reads via MiXCR and lists one record per CDR3 protein. The repertoire holds 96,000 or so distinct CDR3 sequences, over 50% seen once, with around 30% in the top ten. Material: blood. All receptors come from a middle-aged woman with Graves' hyperthyroidism.

A note on this clonotype: This sequence may be a read error, since a much larger clone differs from it by one base. The chain is built from TRBV20-1 and TRBJ2-3; 11 bases are a match to TRBD2. There are 22 residues in the CDR3. J lost 2 bases, V lost 1 base, and 23 bases had no gene match. The germline V gene encodes CDR1 DFQATT and CDR2 SNEGSKA (reference sequence). In DNA form, the CDR3 reads TGCAGTGCTAGAGGACCAACCCTAGCGGGAGGTATTTGGCACGTACTCACAGATACGCAGTATTTT. As protein: CSARGPTLAGGIWHVLTDTQYF.

This clonotype has more than one count but fewer than ten. The chain couples TRBV10-3 to TRBJ1-3; D might be TRBD1 (5 bases). The CDR3 length is 15 residues. Germline CDR1 and CDR2: ENHRY and SYGVKD. Trimming removed 3 bases from V and 7 bases from J, with 16 bases in between. The CDR3 sequence is CAISDYRRGPNTIYF. CDR3 in DNA: TGTGCCATCAGTGACTACCGGCGGGGCCCGAACACCATATATTTT.

The CDR3 DNA follows: TGTGCCAGCAGTGAACCCCCTCTGGGAGTCGGCACAGATACGCAGTATTTT. It yields the protein CASSEPPLGVGTDTQYF. The chain is built from TRBV2 and TRBJ2-3; D possibly corresponds to TRBD2 (5 bases). V was cut by 2 bases and J by 1 base, with 16 bases left in between. Germline V gene sequence: CDR1 SNHLY, CDR2 FYNNEI. CDR3 length: 17 residues. The whole variable domain, remainder taken from reference TRBV2 and TRBJ2-3, is EPEVTQTPSHQVTQMGQEVILRCVPISNHLYFYWYRQILGQKVEFLVSFYNNEISEKSEIFDDQFSVERPDGSNFTLKIRSTKLEDSAMYFCASSEPPLGVGTDTQYFGPGTRLTVL.

The rearrangement joins TRBV15 to TRBJ1-4; tentative D call: TRBD1 (6 bases). Germline V CDR1 and CDR2: LNHNV, YYDKDF (reference sequence). This CDR3 spans 14 amino acids. Trimming left V 7 bases short and J 7 bases short, with 16 bases between. The chain's CDR3 is CATTQGGFREKLFF. The CDR3 coding sequence is TGTGCCACCACCCAAGGGGGGTTTCGTGAAAAACTGTTTTTT.

This chain joins TRBV25-1 and TRBJ1-5; a possible D gene is TRBD1 (6 bases). This CDR3 is 16 amino acids long. Germline CDR1 is MGHDK and CDR2 is SYGVNS. V gave up 4 bases and J gave up 0 bases, with 13 bases separating them. Written as DNA, the CDR3 is TGTGCCAGCAGTGTTTCAGGGGACGGTAGCAATCAGCCCCAGCATTTT. Translation gives CASSVSGDGSNQPQHF.

This chain uses TRBV7-4 with TRBJ1-1; TRBD1 matches 7 bases. The CDR3 is 13 amino acids. Germline-derived CDR1 and CDR2 are SGHVT and SQSDAQ. The ends lost 6 bases at V and 6 bases at J; junction bases unmatched: 7. CDR3 region: CASRGAGGAEAFF. CDR3 DNA sequence: TGTGCCAGCAGGGGGGCAGGGGGAGCTGAAGCTTTCTTT.

This clonotype was recorded at least ten times. V gene TRBV5-6 combines with J gene TRBJ1-1; no firm D call. Germline CDR1 is SGHDT and CDR2 is YYEEEE. This CDR3 region has 12 residues. V was pared by 2 bases and J by 11 bases, with 13 bases between. The CDR3 DNA reads as TGTGCCAGCAGCTTAACCGTGGGGTGGGCTTTCTTT. Encoded protein: CASSLTVGWAFF.

This clonotype was seen repeatedly, ten times or more. V is TRBV19 and J is TRBJ1-2; the match to TRBD1 covers 7 bases. This CDR3 comprises 15 residues. In germline, CDR1 is LNHDA, CDR2 SQIVND (reference sequence). With 5 bases clipped from V and 2 bases from J, the junction kept 8 bases outside the gene matches. The CDR3 bases are TGTGCCAGTAGTCTACAGGGGTCCGCAAACTATGGCTACACCTTC. Translated: CASSLQGSANYGYTF.

This clonotype was observed at least ten times. This chain uses TRBV7-8 with TRBJ2-7; 8 nucleotides align to TRBD1. The germline V gene encodes CDR1 SGHVS and CDR2 FQNEAQ. The CDR3 covers 17 residues. V was pared by 4 bases and J by 3 bases, with 14 bases of the junction left unmatched. DNA of the CDR3: TGTGCCAGCAGCTCATACCCCGGACAGGGTATCAGCTACGAGCAGTACTTC. Protein product: CASSSYPGQGISYEQYF. The full variable domain, completed using reference TRBV7-8 and TRBJ2-7, is GAGVSQSPRYKVAKRGQDVALRCDPISGHVSLFWYQQALGQGPEFLTYFQNEAQLDKSGLPSDRFFAERPEGSVSTLKIQRTQQEDSAVYLCASSSYPGQGISYEQYFGPGTRLTVT.

This clonotype was counted at least ten times. The chain is built from TRBV28 and TRBJ1-6, with 8 positions matching TRBD1. Germline values: CDR1 MDHEN, CDR2 SYDVKM. The CDR3 loop spans 14 amino acids. Trimming at V came to 2 bases and at J to 6 bases, leaving 0 bases not matched to a gene. CDR3 sequence reads: CASSLQGANSPLHF. In DNA, the CDR3 is TGTGCCAGCAGTTTACAGGGGGCTAATTCACCCCTCCACTTT.

To note about this clonotype: The junction departs from the called germline gene at one end, perhaps through a read error. CDR3 in DNA: TGTGCCAGCAGCGACGGGAGTGGGAATCAGCCCCAGTACTTC. Protein product: CASSDGSGNQPQYF. The chain carries TRBV5-1 and TRBJ2-5, with D possibly TRBD2 on 6 matching bases. Germline CDR1 SGHRS, CDR2 YFSETQ. This CDR3 contains 14 residues.